This record concerns one T cell receptor (beta chain) sequence. How the authors handled the data: The assay estimated nucleated cells by amplifying reference gene primers. Data came from immunoSEQ multiplex PCR; TCRdb stores just in-frame clones and leaves some out. That table is the source of V, J and clone size, and D and trimming were worked out from the DNA. The sample records approximately 300,000 clones, more than 85% being singletons. The CDR3 is made up of 14 amino acids. Germline V gene data show CDR1 as SGHDT and CDR2 as YYEEEE. Trimming removed 0 bases from V and 2 bases from J, with 8 bases in between. These data come from a study of blood T cell repertoires in COVID-19. For the study at large: Acute and convalescent COVID-19 specimens originated in the United States, Italy and Spain. T cells, B-cell-depleted T cells, or PBMCs provided the cDNA or gDNA that served as material.

V usage is TRBV5-6 and J usage is TRBJ2-5; tentatively, D is TRBD1 (6 bases). Sequencing used peripheral blood. The origin of this receptor is a man aged 25-45 years with acute or convalescent COVID-19. Written as DNA, the CDR3 is TGTGCCAGCAGCTTGGACAGGGCTCAAGAGACCCAGTACTTC. Its translation: CASSLDRAQETQYF.